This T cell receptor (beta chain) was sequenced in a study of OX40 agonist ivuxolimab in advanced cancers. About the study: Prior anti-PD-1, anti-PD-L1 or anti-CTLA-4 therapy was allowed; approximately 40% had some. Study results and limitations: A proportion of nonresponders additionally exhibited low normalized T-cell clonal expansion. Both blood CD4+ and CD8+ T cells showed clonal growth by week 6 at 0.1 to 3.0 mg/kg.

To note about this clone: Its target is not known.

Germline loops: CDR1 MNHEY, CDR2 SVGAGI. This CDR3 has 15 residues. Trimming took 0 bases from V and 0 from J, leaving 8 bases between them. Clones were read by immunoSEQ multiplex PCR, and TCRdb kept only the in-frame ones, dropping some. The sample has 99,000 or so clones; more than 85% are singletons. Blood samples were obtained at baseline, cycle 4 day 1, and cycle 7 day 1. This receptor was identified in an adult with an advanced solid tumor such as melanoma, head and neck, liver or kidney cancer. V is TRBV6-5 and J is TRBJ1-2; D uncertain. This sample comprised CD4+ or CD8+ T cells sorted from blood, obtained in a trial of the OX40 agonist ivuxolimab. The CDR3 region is CASSYSGRANYGYTF. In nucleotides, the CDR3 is TGTGCCAGCAGTTACTCGGGCAGAGCTAACTATGGCTACACCTTC.